This T cell receptor beta chain was captured by sequencing in a study of blood T cell repertoires in COVID-19. Profiled with immunoSEQ multiplex PCR; TCRdb holds only in-frame clones, not every one. The table includes some 180,000 clones, around 84% detected once. Germline CDR1 reads SEHNR; CDR2 reads FQNEAQ (reference sequence). The CDR3 has 15 amino acids. Trimming removed 2 bases from V and 4 bases from J, with 11 bases in between. The clonotype was recovered from a woman older than 75 with COVID-19, enrolled during active disease. The J gene is TRBJ1-4, the V gene TRBV7-9; D not certain. Sequencing was carried out using peripheral blood. CDR3 nucleotides: TGTGCCAGCAGCTTATCGCCCAAACATAATGAAAAACTGTTTTTT. Translating gives CASSLSPKHNEKLFF. Full variable domain (rest looked up from reference TRBV7-9 and TRBJ1-4): DTGVSQNPRHKITKRGQNVTFRCDPISEHNRLYWYRQTLGQGPEFLTYFQNEAQLEKSRLLSDRFSAERPKGSFSTLEIQRTEQGDSAMYLCASSLSPKHNEKLFFGSGTQLSVL.